One and the same sample provided the 21 T cell receptor beta chains below, sequenced in a study of shared clonotypes between healthy human individuals. Here immunoSEQ multiplex PCR was the method, and the copy in TCRdb shows in-frame clones only, minus some. The repertoire holds about 1 million clones, with about 70% as singletons. What was sequenced was memory CD4+ T cells sorted from blood. Regarding subset: CD45RA-negative fraction. The receptors derive from a man aged 18 to 29 in good health.

In this sample, this clone turned up once. This chain connects TRBV5-1 to TRBJ2-7, with D perhaps matching TRBD2 (6 bases). The CDR3 consists of 14 residues. V was cut by 3 bases and J by 6 bases, with 16 bases left in between. Germline lookup yields CDR1 SGHRS and CDR2 YFSETQ. The CDR3 is CASSSGTPTGEQYF. CDR3 sequence (DNA): TGCGCCAGCAGCTCCGGGACTCCCACCGGCGAGCAGTACTTC.

The gene calls are TRBV7-2 and TRBJ2-7, with D hard to call. Trimming took off 4 bases at V and 9 bases at J, with 10 bases between the two ends. The germline V gene has CDR1 SGHTA and CDR2 FQGNSA. The CDR3 spans 11 residues. This chain's CDR3 is CASSYYGVQYF. The DNA of the CDR3 is TGTGCCAGCAGCTATTATGGAGTGCAGTACTTC. The full variable domain, its missing parts supplied by reference TRBV7-2 and TRBJ2-7, is GAGVSQSPSNKVTEKGKDVELRCDPISGHTALYWYRQSLGQGLEFLIYFQGNSAPDKSGLPSDRFSAERTGGSVSTLTIQRTQQEDSAVYLCASSYYGVQYFGPGTRLTVT.

This chain uses TRBV6-6 with TRBJ1-2; D remains ambiguous. V dropped 0 bases and J dropped 7 bases, with 9 bases sitting between them. CDR3 length: 13 amino acids. Per germline, CDR1 MNHNY and CDR2 SVGAGI (reference sequence). DNA for the CDR3: TGTGCCAGCAGTTACTCGGAGGTGGCTGGCTACACCTTC. Protein sequence: CASSYSEVAGYTF.

This clone was seen a handful of times. J is TRBJ1-6 and V is TRBV30; TRBD1 matches 8 bases. Germline lookup yields CDR1 GTSNPN and CDR2 SVGIG (reference sequence). V was pared by 4 bases and J by 8 bases, with 13 bases of the junction left unmatched. The CDR3 consists of 16 residues. DNA for the CDR3: TGTGCCTGGAACTCACGGCCGGGACAGGACCATTCACCCCTCCACTTT. Translation gives CAWNSRPGQDHSPLHF. The full variable domain, in which reference TRBV30 and TRBJ1-6 provide the parts outside the CDR3, is SQTIHQWPATLVQPVGSPLSLECTVEGTSNPNLYWYRQAAGRGLQLLFYSVGIGQISSEVPQNLSASRPQDRQFILSSKKLLLSDSGFYLCAWNSRPGQDHSPLHFGNGTRLTVT.

The chain is built from TRBV27 and TRBJ2-7, with D perhaps TRBD1 (6 bases). Trimming took off 6 bases at V and 1 base at J, with 16 bases between the two ends. Per the germline V gene, CDR1 is MNHEY and CDR2 is SMNVEV (reference sequence). The CDR3 extends over 15 amino acids. The CDR3 is CASSRLLDRSYEQYF. CDR3 bases: TGTGCCAGCAGCCGCTTATTGGACAGATCCTACGAGCAGTACTTC.

The chain links TRBV2 to TRBJ2-1; D remains unclear. The CDR3 has 12 residues. Germline-derived CDR1 and CDR2 are SNHLY and FYNNEI. Between the trimmed V and J ends, which lost 2 bases and 12 bases, there was a span of 11 bases. The CDR3: CASSEMAERQFF. The DNA for the CDR3 is TGTGCCAGCAGTGAAATGGCAGAAAGGCAGTTCTTC.

This sequence joins TRBV5-1 and TRBJ1-2, with D unresolved. V was clipped by 5 bases and J by 7 bases, with 15 bases between them. The germline CDR1 and CDR2 sequences are SGHRS and YFSETQ. The CDR3 runs 13 residues. CDR3 DNA sequence: TGCGCCAGCAGTTTTGAATGGTTAGGTGGCTACACCTTC. It codes for CASSFEWLGGYTF.

This clone was counted between two and nine times. This chain joins TRBV7-2 and TRBJ2-7; D perhaps matches TRBD2 (6 bases). V was clipped by 2 bases and J by 3 bases, with 11 bases between them. The CDR3 contains 14 residues. Per germline, CDR1 SGHTA and CDR2 FQGNSA. The CDR3 reads CASSLTWRDYEQYF. The CDR3 bases are TGTGCCAGCAGCTTAACCTGGAGGGACTACGAGCAGTACTTC.

The rearrangement links TRBV5-1 to TRBJ2-7; 13 bases agree with TRBD2. Germline values: CDR1 SGHRS, CDR2 YFSETQ. The CDR3 has 18 amino acids. With 2 bases clipped from V and 0 bases from J, the junction kept 8 bases outside the gene matches. This CDR3 reads CASSLKLAGGLGSYEQYF. The DNA for the CDR3 is TGCGCCAGCAGCTTAAAACTAGCGGGAGGGCTTGGCTCCTACGAGCAGTACTTC.

The chain carries TRBV19 and TRBJ2-1; D may be TRBD2 (7 bases). The CDR3 covers 15 residues. CDR1 and CDR2 (germline): LNHDA, SQIVND (reference sequence). The V end was cut by 9 bases, the J end by 8 bases, with 23 bases between. CDR3 DNA: TGTGCCAGCCGCTCCAACAGGGCGGGAGAGCATGAGCAGTTCTTC. Its translation is CASRSNRAGEHEQFF.

On this clone: One junction end does not reproduce the germline sequence, and a read error may be involved. The chain has TRBV5-1 and TRBJ2-7, with D perhaps matching TRBD2 (6 bases). The germline CDR1 and CDR2 sequences are SGHRS and YFSETQ. The CDR3 has 13 amino acids. CDR3 amino acids: CASSLEPGWDSHF. The CDR3 coding sequence is TGCGCCAGCAGCTTGGAACCTGGGTGGGACTCCCACTTC.

This clone was seen at least ten times. V and J are TRBV4-2 and TRBJ2-2; 9 bases are a match to TRBD2. Unmatched junction bases numbered 6, after V lost 4 bases and J lost 0 bases. The CDR3 has 17 amino acids. Germline lookup yields CDR1 LGHNA and CDR2 YNFKEQ. CDR3 sequence reads: CASSPLAGGANTGELFF. In DNA, the CDR3 is TGTGCCAGCAGCCCGCTCGCGGGGGGGGCGAACACCGGGGAGCTGTTTTTT.

CDR3 nucleotides: TGCGCCAGCAGCCAAGGGGCGGATACCTACGAGCAGTACTTC. Its translation is CASSQGADTYEQYF. The V and J genes are TRBV4-3 and TRBJ2-7, with unresolved D. This CDR3 is built from 14 residues. V lost 1 base and J lost 2, with 9 bases in between. The germline CDR1 and CDR2 sequences are LGHNA and YSLEER.

This clone was detected a few times. The genes are TRBV6-5 and TRBJ2-1, with D possibly TRBD1 on 5 matching bases. The CDR3 covers 14 residues. Trimming removed 5 bases at V and 5 bases at J, with 13 bases between. Germline V gives CDR1 MNHEY, CDR2 SVGAGI. CDR3 nucleotide sequence: TGTGCCAGCAGTCCAAACGGACATAACAATGAGCAGTTCTTC. It encodes CASSPNGHNNEQFF.

In this sample, this clone turned up many times. The chain links TRBV18 to TRBJ1-5, with unresolved D. In germline, CDR1 is KGHSH, CDR2 LQKENI. V shed 3 bases and J shed 1 base, with 10 bases lying between them. There are 15 residues in the CDR3. DNA for the CDR3: TGTGCCAGCTCACCTCAGGAGCGGAGCAATCAGCCCCAGCATTTT. Its protein is CASSPQERSNQPQHF.

J is TRBJ1-3 and V is TRBV14; D is unresolved. V dropped 0 bases and J dropped 9 bases, with 6 bases sitting between them. The CDR3 totals 12 residues. The V gene's germline CDR1 is SGHDN and CDR2 FVKESK. Here the CDR3 reads CASSQEWATIYF. CDR3 in DNA: TGTGCCAGCAGCCAAGAGTGGGCCACCATATATTTT.

The gene calls are TRBV18 and TRBJ1-5; D is unclear. Germline loops: CDR1 KGHSH, CDR2 LQKENI. V lost 1 base, J lost 6 bases, and 16 bases lay in between. The CDR3 runs 16 residues. CDR3 protein: CASSPLRGGKAQPQHF. The CDR3 nucleotides are TGTGCCAGCTCACCACTCAGAGGAGGGAAGGCTCAGCCCCAGCATTTT.

V is TRBV2 and J is TRBJ1-1; D is undetermined. This CDR3 has 12 residues. Trimming stripped 2 bases from V and 4 bases from J, with 5 bases between. Germline V gene sequence: CDR1 SNHLY, CDR2 FYNNEI. The CDR3, as DNA: TGTGCCAGCAGTGAACAAGGCACTGAAGCTTTCTTT. It yields the protein CASSEQGTEAFF.

Concerning this clone: This sample also contains other DNA sequences that code for the same CDR3. J is TRBJ1-4 and V is TRBV28; 7 bases agree with TRBD1. This CDR3 spans 18 amino acids. The ends lost 6 bases at V and 3 bases at J; junction bases unmatched: 16. CDR1 MDHEN and CDR2 SYDVKM come from the germline V gene. Here the CDR3 DNA reads TGTGCCAGCAGCCCATTAACCTCACAGGGGAGGCCTAATGAAAAACTGTTTTTT. The encoded protein is CASSPLTSQGRPNEKLFF.

This chain joins TRBV9 and TRBJ1-6; D gene uncertain. The V and J ends lost 0 bases and 5 bases respectively, with 15 bases between them. This CDR3 contains 17 residues. Germline CDR1 reads SGDLS; CDR2 reads YYNGEE. The CDR3 protein is CASSVEAGSGNNSPLHF. CDR3 in DNA: TGTGCCAGCAGCGTAGAGGCGGGGTCCGGGAATAATTCACCCCTCCACTTT.

The CDR3 reads CAIRRQGNYGYTF. CDR3 DNA sequence: TGTGCCATCAGGCGACAGGGTAACTATGGCTACACCTTC. The V gene is TRBV10-3, the J gene TRBJ1-2; 7 nucleotides line up with TRBD1. Unmatched junction bases numbered 2, after V lost 6 bases and J lost 1 base. The CDR3 spans 13 residues. In germline, CDR1 is ENHRY, CDR2 SYGVKD.